These T cell receptor beta chains were read from a single sample in a study of beta chain features in type 1 diabetes. TCRdb keeps only in-frame clones here, not all; method: immunoSEQ multiplex PCR. Of under 300,000 clones in the sample, approximately 14% were seen once. What was sequenced was naive CD4+ T cells from blood. Source of these receptors: a man aged 30-40 years with type 1 diabetes. Both conserved end residues are part of each CDR3. Fields, in order: CDR3 protein, V gene, CDR3 length, J gene.

CDR3aa: CASTPGTGEAFF; v_gene: TRBV11-2; len: 12; j_gene: TRBJ1-1
CDR3aa: CASSISGFQETQYF; v_gene: TRBV19; len: 14; j_gene: TRBJ2-5
CDR3aa: CASSLRTGKNTGELFF; v_gene: TRBV9; len: 16; j_gene: TRBJ2-2
CDR3aa: CASSQESGLRETQYF; v_gene: TRBV4-2; len: 15; j_gene: TRBJ2-5
CDR3aa: CASSDSTYGTSGTGELFF; v_gene: TRBV2; len: 18; j_gene: TRBJ2-2
CDR3aa: CASSAGHTEAFF; v_gene: TRBV7-9; len: 12; j_gene: TRBJ1-1
CDR3aa: CASSLTGYGYTF; v_gene: TRBV6-5; len: 12; j_gene: TRBJ1-2
CDR3aa: CASSDRDYGYTF; v_gene: TRBV19; len: 12; j_gene: TRBJ1-2
CDR3aa: CASSPGGEKLFF; v_gene: TRBV6-5; len: 12; j_gene: TRBJ1-4
CDR3aa: CASTRGQGRDSNQPQHF; v_gene: TRBV19; len: 17; j_gene: TRBJ1-5
CDR3aa: CSARNTEAFF; v_gene: TRBV29-1; len: 10; j_gene: TRBJ1-1
CDR3aa: CASSAPGVAGTEAFF; v_gene: TRBV19; len: 15; j_gene: TRBJ1-1
CDR3aa: CASSLGQDMSYEQYF; v_gene: TRBV5-4; len: 15; j_gene: TRBJ2-7
CDR3aa: CASSPLGLHNEQFF; v_gene: TRBV7-9; len: 14; j_gene: TRBJ2-1
CDR3aa: CASSQSNSPLHF; v_gene: TRBV7-9; len: 12; j_gene: TRBJ1-6
CDR3aa: CASSLDAELTDTQYF; v_gene: TRBV11-2; len: 15; j_gene: TRBJ2-3
CDR3aa: CATSRDNRAYEKLFF; v_gene: TRBV15; len: 15; j_gene: TRBJ1-4
CDR3aa: CASWANGYTF; v_gene: TRBV6-5; len: 10; j_gene: TRBJ1-2
CDR3aa: CASSPGTSGYEQFF; v_gene: TRBV9; len: 14; j_gene: TRBJ2-1
CDR3aa: CASSTTGTEGETQYF; v_gene: TRBV5-4; len: 15; j_gene: TRBJ2-5
CDR3aa: CASSEPGGGYNEQFF; v_gene: TRBV7-6; len: 15; j_gene: TRBJ2-1
CDR3aa: CASSSSGEETQYF; v_gene: TRBV7-9; len: 13; j_gene: TRBJ2-5